This T cell receptor beta chain was obtained from a study of blood T cell repertoires in COVID-19 (dated by TCRdb to 2020 to 2022). Regarding the study in general: Samples from collaborators originated in the United States, Italy and Spain and spanned both the acute and convalescent phases of COVID-19. Where available, HLA class I and class II types were obtained from metadata supplied by the sample provider rather than from assay-based typing. The repertoires were released in a freely available public database meant as a resource for research on the immune response to SARS-CoV-2. Subjects who had been exposed to COVID-19, were actively infected with it, or had recovered from it provided the deeply sampled blood TCRbeta repertoires that made up the dataset. The samples were drawn from two sources: the first 160 participants of the ongoing ImmuneRACE study, and approximately 1,300 subjects contributed by 6 global collaborators. The prospective study material was composed of cDNA or gDNA derived from T cells, B-cell-depleted T cells, or PBMCs. Nearly every sample came with metadata listing a de-identified subject ID, COVID-19 status, age in years and sex.

V is pared back by 4 bases and J by 0 bases, with 16 bases lying between the germline termini. The CDR3 contains 18 residues, cysteine and phenylalanine counted. Solely the CDR3 DNA is kept, with 54 bases framed from the first base. The germline V gene sets CDR1 to SGHDN and CDR2 to FVKESK. The immunoSEQ Assay, a bias-controlled multiplex PCR, was used to amplify TCRbeta CDR3 regions from genomic DNA. Per the original workflow: Within the assay, amplification of reference gene primers was used to estimate how many nucleated cells each sample contained. Sequence reads were collapsed and filtered to measure the absolute abundance of every unique TCRbeta CDR3 rearrangement. For each sample, productive Simpson clonality was calculated by taking the square root of Simpson's diversity index across productive rearrangements. Imported from immuneACCESS, the table was reduced by TCRdb to in-frame sequences with V and J called. These copies leave out some clones; in studies compared against another copy, an unresolved V gene accounts for under half, and the cause of the remainder is not known. That table furnishes V, J and clone size, whereas the DNA furnished D and trimming. The sample has under 250,000 clones on record, 70% to 90% of them singletons. The ten largest make up 10% to 14% of the sample.

Broad study findings and their caveats: The quantity of clinical and demographic metadata differed by source and by participant and was supplied without curation.

Participants in the prospective study were aged about 18 to 100 years, lived in 20 to 30 United States geographic areas, and enrolled through a virtual design. Cohort assignment in the prospective study relied on participant-reported clinical history from a screening survey and a study questionnaire. Recovered participants in ImmuneRACE Cohort 3 were defined as having two consecutive negative NP/OP PCR tests, clearance from a healthcare professional, or resolution of symptoms. In the prospective study, mobile phlebotomists collected whole blood, serum and a nasopharyngeal or oropharyngeal swab from each participant. Over a roughly two-month period, participants in the prospective study had the option of providing additional blood draws and questionnaires. Before DNA extraction, blood samples from the prospective study were shipped at room temperature or frozen. For this clone: The antigen it binds to is not known. Per-nucleotide qualities are absent, and no much larger clonotype sits a single base away.

The sequencing sample was made of PBMCs or T cells enriched from blood (not recorded which). The TCR originated in a man under 40 who had recovered from COVID-19. Recombination connected TRBV14 to TRBJ1-6, with the D gene too uncertain to name. The CDR3 is CASSRAKTGSSYNSPLHF. At the DNA level, the sequence is TGTGCCAGCAGCCGAGCGAAGACGGGAAGCTCCTATAATTCACCCCTCCACTTT.